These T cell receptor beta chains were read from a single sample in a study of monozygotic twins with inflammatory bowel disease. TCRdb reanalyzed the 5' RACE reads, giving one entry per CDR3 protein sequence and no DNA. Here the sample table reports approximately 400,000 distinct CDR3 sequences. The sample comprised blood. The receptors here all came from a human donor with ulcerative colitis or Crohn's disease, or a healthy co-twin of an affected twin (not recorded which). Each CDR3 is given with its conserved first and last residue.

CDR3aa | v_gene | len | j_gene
CASSRPGLETQYF | TRBV5-1 | 13 | TRBJ2-5
CASSLGAGPNSPLHF | TRBV5-1 | 15 | TRBJ1-6
CASSETGTSGETQYF | TRBV5-1 | 15 | TRBJ2-5
CSARKPTGEETQYF | TRBV20-1 | 14 | TRBJ2-5
CSARGPGGSGANVLTF | TRBV20-1 | 16 | TRBJ2-6
CSVYHGAYTEAFF | TRBV29-1 | 13 | TRBJ1-1
CASSPESGLAGRVEQFF | TRBV7-2 | 17 | TRBJ2-1
CAISDPGLSYEQYF | TRBV10-3 | 14 | TRBJ2-7
CASSLYAEGTDTQYF | TRBV5-1 | 15 | TRBJ2-3
CASSQLMWGANHNEQFF | TRBV4-1 | 17 | TRBJ2-1
CASSYSIVAGSTDTQYF | TRBV6-5 | 17 | TRBJ2-3
CSAEGASGGPRNEQFF | TRBV20-1 | 16 | TRBJ2-1
CASRPREFLPNEQFF | TRBV6-2/TRBV6-3 | 15 | TRBJ2-1
CASRQGTSPEETQYF | TRBV5-1 | 15 | TRBJ2-5
CASSQGLAPGELFF | TRBV4-1 | 14 | TRBJ2-2
CASSLTSAMSEQYF | TRBV7-2 | 14 | TRBJ2-7
CASSTPGLVNQPQHF | TRBV19 | 15 | TRBJ1-5
CASSPIRGTQAGETQYF | TRBV11-2 | 17 | TRBJ2-5
CASSLSGGIYEQYF | TRBV7-9 | 14 | TRBJ2-7
CASRDSFRTDTQYF | TRBV11-2 | 14 | TRBJ2-3
CASREGGAQKLFF | TRBV19 | 13 | TRBJ1-4
CASSPVAFRTEAFF | TRBV7-8 | 14 | TRBJ1-1
CASSLGLSYNEQFF | TRBV7-3 | 14 | TRBJ2-1
CASSSGPDTQYF | TRBV12-3/TRBV12-4 | 12 | TRBJ2-3
CASSEGGTYNEQFF | TRBV6-2/TRBV6-3 | 14 | TRBJ2-1
CASSWDRGNTIYF | TRBV5-6 | 13 | TRBJ1-3
CASSGRDRRAGQPQHF | TRBV19 | 16 | TRBJ1-5
CASGARHYEQYF | TRBV12-3/TRBV12-4 | 12 | TRBJ2-7
CASSLALTDYNEQFF | TRBV5-1 | 15 | TRBJ2-1
CASSSEARNTEAFF | TRBV7-9 | 14 | TRBJ1-1
CASSPPGLAGPGELFF | TRBV5-4 | 16 | TRBJ2-2
CSATPRREVSNEQYF | TRBV20-1 | 15 | TRBJ2-7
CASSTGSYNEQFF | TRBV19 | 13 | TRBJ2-1
CASSSPRQALTYEQYF | TRBV7-2 | 16 | TRBJ2-7
CASSRGTEAFF | TRBV12-3/TRBV12-4 | 11 | TRBJ1-1
CASREGLAGAYNEQFF | TRBV5-6 | 16 | TRBJ2-1
CASSHQGTGMYEQFF | TRBV7-9 | 15 | TRBJ2-1
CASSPVGPAYEQYF | TRBV12-3/TRBV12-4 | 14 | TRBJ2-7
CASSYMSETQYF | TRBV6-2/TRBV6-3 | 12 | TRBJ2-5
CASSLEGYPNYGYTF | TRBV7-2 | 15 | TRBJ1-2
CASTPLAGGSGELFF | TRBV7-8 | 15 | TRBJ2-2
CASSSRPDSPLHF | TRBV5-4 | 13 | TRBJ1-6
CASSLYWPGPNQPQHF | TRBV27 | 16 | TRBJ1-5
CASSLGDGQKYGYTF | TRBV7-9 | 15 | TRBJ1-2
CAWRYKQGRNSPLHF | TRBV30 | 15 | TRBJ1-6
CASSVLGRGVDGDTRYF | TRBV5-6 | 17 | TRBJ2-3
CASSVAVAGGYNEQFF | TRBV9 | 16 | TRBJ2-1
CAISEWAGAYEQYF | TRBV10-3 | 14 | TRBJ2-7
CASSSGREGVNEQFF | TRBV7-3 | 15 | TRBJ2-1
CASSFPPRNGELFF | TRBV7-9 | 14 | TRBJ2-2
CASSQLRGDRGPPNTEAFF | TRBV3-1 | 19 | TRBJ1-1
CSARDPGQRLDEQFF | TRBV20-1 | 15 | TRBJ2-1
CASSIRTAMNTEAFF | TRBV5-6 | 15 | TRBJ1-1
CASSTGWDTEAFF | TRBV7-2 | 13 | TRBJ1-1
CASSADPGLNSPLHF | TRBV5-1 | 15 | TRBJ1-6